This TCR beta chain was captured by sequencing in a study of blood T cell repertoires in COVID-19 (dated by TCRdb to about 2020). Study-level background: Samples from collaborators originated in the United States, Italy and Spain and spanned both the acute and convalescent phases of COVID-19. Where available, HLA class I and class II types were obtained from metadata supplied by the sample provider rather than from assay-based typing. The repertoires were released in a freely available public database meant as a resource for research on the immune response to SARS-CoV-2. Subjects who had been exposed to COVID-19, were actively infected with it, or had recovered from it provided the deeply sampled blood TCRbeta repertoires that made up the dataset. Sample metadata almost always included a de-identified subject ID, COVID-19 status, age in years and sex. Samples came from the ongoing ImmuneRACE study (first 160 participants) plus 1,254 subjects from 6 global collaborators. The prospective study material was composed of cDNA or gDNA derived from T cells, B-cell-depleted T cells, or PBMCs.

About this clone itself: What antigen it recognizes has not been identified. Nothing much larger sits one base from this clone, and base qualities are not available.

V gives up 4 bases and J gives up 3 bases, and the segment between their germline ends measures 21 bases. From the cysteine through the phenylalanine, the CDR3 covers 17 amino acids. CDR3 DNA is the only sequence kept; it has 51 bases, read in frame from the first base. CDR1 and CDR2 are read off the germline V gene (reference sequence) as LNHDA and SQIVND. The collaborating institutions used their own protocols to collect whole blood in K2EDTA tubes. For TCRbeta analysis, collaborators shipped samples as frozen whole blood, isolated PBMCs, or DNA extracted from either of those sample types. TCRbeta CDR3 regions were amplified from genomic DNA using the immunoSEQ Assay, a bias-controlled multiplex PCR. As for how the authors treated the data: The number of nucleated cells in each sample was estimated from the amplification of reference gene primers within the assay. Sequence reads were collapsed and filtered to measure the absolute abundance of every unique TCRbeta CDR3 rearrangement. For each sample, productive Simpson clonality was calculated as the square root of Simpson's diversity index over productive rearrangements. TCRdb took this table from immuneACCESS and kept in-frame rearrangements with V and J called. Such tables lack part of the clones; where checked against another copy, unresolved V genes explain under half of the gap, and the rest is unexplained. The V and J calls and clone size come from that table; D and trimming were worked out from the DNA. Counted in this sample were around 130,000 clones; approximately 80% of them appeared once. The ten biggest clones cover less than 15% of the sample.

What the study reported, not specific to this receptor: The quantity of clinical and demographic metadata differed by source and by participant and was supplied without curation.

Sequencing input: peripheral blood. The TCR sequence derives from a woman aged 60-70 years with acute or convalescent COVID-19. The chain joins TRBV19 to TRBJ1-2, with no confidently assigned D gene. The CDR3 protein: CASSSLLWGAVDYGYTF. In nucleotide form, the sequence is TGTGCCAGTAGTAGTCTTCTGTGGGGAGCCGTTGACTATGGCTACACCTTC.